A single sample gave rise to the 27 T cell receptor beta chains below, sequenced in a study of somatic mutations in cytotoxic T cells in rheumatoid arthritis. TCRdb's table, derived via immunoSEQ multiplex PCR, lists solely in-frame clones and lacks some. This table has around 19,000 clones, over 80% appearing once. The sequenced material came from CD8+ T cells sorted from blood. All receptors derive from an adult with rheumatoid arthritis.

This chain links TRBV7-2 with TRBJ2-7, with no clear D. Germline V gene data show CDR1 as SGHTA and CDR2 as FQGNSA. Trimming pared 6 bases from V and 5 bases from J, leaving 20 bases between. The CDR3 covers 15 residues. CDR3 amino acids: CASRNRRNPHHEQYV. As DNA, the CDR3 is TGTGCCAGCAGAAACCGTCGGAATCCCCATCACGAGCAGTACGTC.

By share, this clone ranks as large (0.1 to 1%). This chain links TRBV27 with TRBJ2-7; 7 nucleotides agree with TRBD2. Germline CDR1 MNHEY, CDR2 SMNVEV (reference sequence). After removal of 7 bases from V and 4 bases from J, the junction contained 7 bases not matched to a gene. This CDR3 has 13 amino acids. The CDR3 region is CASKGISGYEQYF. The DNA for the CDR3 is TGTGCCAGCAAGGGAATTAGCGGGTACGAGCAGTACTTC.

The chain uses TRBV5-6 and TRBJ1-1; unclear D gene. V was clipped by 2 bases and J by 4 bases, with 12 bases between them. Germline CDR1 and CDR2: SGHDT and YYEEEE. This CDR3 spans 14 amino acids. The CDR3 reads CASSFPREGTEAFF. CDR3 bases: TGTGCCAGCAGCTTCCCCCGGGAGGGCACTGAAGCTTTCTTT.

The chain uses TRBV6-5 and TRBJ1-1; D uncertain. Germline CDR1 and CDR2: MNHEY and SVGAGI. V lost 0 bases and J lost 1, with 6 bases in between. The CDR3 is 14 amino acids. The CDR3 DNA reads as TGTGCCAGCAGTTACTCGGCGGGGAACACTGAAGCTTTCTTT. It yields the protein CASSYSAGNTEAFF.

This chain uses TRBV25-1 with TRBJ1-5; D ambiguous. The germline V gene encodes CDR1 MGHDK and CDR2 SYGVNS. The length of the CDR3 is 14 residues. Trimming took 0 bases from V and 4 from J, leaving 7 bases between them. The DNA for the CDR3 is TGTGCCAGCAGTGAATATGGAGGTAATCAGCCCCAGCATTTT. It codes for CASSEYGGNQPQHF. Drawing the rest from reference TRBV25-1 and TRBJ1-5, the complete variable domain is EADIYQTPRYLVIGTGKKITLECSQTMGHDKMYWYQQDPGMELHLIHYSYGVNSTEKGDLSSESTVSRIRTEHFPLTLESARPSHTSQYLCASSEYGGNQPQHFGDGTRLSIL.

The chain couples TRBV2 to TRBJ1-5, with unresolved D. V dropped 3 bases and J dropped 5 bases, with 8 bases sitting between them. There are 13 residues in the CDR3. Germline V gives CDR1 SNHLY, CDR2 FYNNEI. The CDR3 coding sequence is TGTGCCAGCAGTGAGAGGGCTGATCAGCCCCAGCATTTT. Its protein is CASSERADQPQHF.

The chain couples TRBV27 to TRBJ2-7, with D perhaps given as TRBD1 or TRBD2 (5 bases each). V was pared by 3 bases and J by 2 bases, with 8 bases between. The CDR3 is 13 amino acids. Germline-derived CDR1 and CDR2 are MNHEY and SMNVEV (reference sequence). The CDR3 sequence is CASSFGTTYEQYF. CDR3 sequence (DNA): TGTGCCAGCAGTTTCGGGACGACCTACGAGCAGTACTTC.

The chain links TRBV5-5 to TRBJ1-1, with a weak D call TRBD1 (6 bases). Per the germline V gene, CDR1 is SGHKS and CDR2 is YYEKEE (reference sequence). CDR3 length: 13 amino acids. V was trimmed by 3 bases and J by 1 base, leaving 7 bases between them. The CDR3 region has the DNA TGTGCCAGCAGCTGGGGGGCGAACACTGAAGCTTTCTTT. Protein sequence: CASSWGANTEAFF.

The chain is built from TRBV7-6 and TRBJ2-5, with D possibly called TRBD1 or TRBD2 (6 bases each). The CDR3 contains 14 residues. The germline CDR1 and CDR2 sequences are SGHVS and FNYEAQ. Between the trimmed V and J ends, which lost 5 bases and 5 bases, there was a span of 15 bases. The CDR3 region is CASSPRRGSETQYF. CDR3 sequence (DNA): TGTGCCAGCAGCCCCCGGAGGGGGTCGGAGACCCAGTACTTC.

The J gene is TRBJ1-3, the V gene TRBV6-5, with TRBD1 matching 7 bases. There are 15 residues in the CDR3. V lost 2 bases and J lost 4; bases outside the gene matches: 5. Germline CDR1 is MNHEY and CDR2 is SVGAGI. The CDR3 loop is CASSYGTGVGNTIYF. The CDR3 region has the DNA TGTGCCAGCAGTTACGGAACAGGGGTCGGAAACACCATATATTTT.

V and J are TRBV19 and TRBJ1-5; 12 bases agree with TRBD1. J was trimmed by 7 bases and V by 5 bases; bases with no gene match: 6. The CDR3 sequence is 15 residues long. Germline V gene lookup returns CDR1 LNHDA and CDR2 SQIVND (reference sequence). The DNA for the CDR3 is TGTGCCAGTAGTGCGGGGACAGGGGGCCTCCAGCCCCAGCATTTT. Encoded protein: CASSAGTGGLQPQHF.

J is TRBJ2-3 and V is TRBV9, with D hard to call. From germline, CDR1 is SGDLS and CDR2 YYNGEE. The CDR3 has 13 residues. Trimming stripped 2 bases from V and 4 bases from J, with 8 bases between. DNA for the CDR3: TGTGCCAGCAGCGTGGCATTGTCAGATACGCAGTATTTT. Its translation is CASSVALSDTQYF.

Concerning this clone itself: The sample has other DNA sequences that encode this CDR3 too. The rearrangement joins TRBV5-1 to TRBJ1-1, with D unresolved. V lost 4 bases, J lost 6 bases, and 13 bases lay in between. In germline, CDR1 is SGHRS, CDR2 YFSETQ. This CDR3 region has 13 residues. The CDR3 DNA reads TGCGCCAGCAGCCTAGACTCGTTCTCTGAAGCTTTCTTT. Protein sequence: CASSLDSFSEAFF.

The J gene is TRBJ1-5, the V gene TRBV5-1; possible D gene TRBD1, 6 bases. Trimming removed 1 base at V and 6 bases at J, with 11 bases between. CDR3 length equals 14 residues. Germline CDR1 and CDR2: SGHRS and YFSETQ. CDR3 coding DNA: TGCGCCAGCAGCTTGAGTGGGGGCGCTCAGCCCCAGCATTTT. Encoded protein: CASSLSGGAQPQHF.

Details on this clone: At the DNA level, this CDR3 is encoded by other sequences in the same sample as well. The chain carries TRBV4-1 and TRBJ2-1; 8 bases are shared with TRBD2. The ends lost 2 bases at V and 3 bases at J; junction bases unmatched: 0. The length of the CDR3 is 14 residues. The germline V gene encodes CDR1 MGHRA and CDR2 YSYEKL. The CDR3 DNA is TGCGCCAGCAGCCAAACTAGCGGCTACAATGAGCAGTTCTTC. Encoded protein: CASSQTSGYNEQFF.

The V and J genes are TRBV9 and TRBJ2-1, with D perhaps TRBD2 (6 bases). This CDR3 is built from 14 residues. CDR1 SGDLS and CDR2 YYNGEE come from the germline V gene. V lost 0 bases, J lost 10 bases, and 14 bases lay in between. The DNA for the CDR3 is TGTGCCAGCAGCGTAGAGGGAGCGGGCCGGGAGCAGTTCTTC. It specifies CASSVEGAGREQFF.

The rearrangement joins TRBV7-9 to TRBJ2-3; 7 positions agree with TRBD1. The CDR3 is 14 residues long. With 5 bases clipped from V and 2 bases from J, the junction kept 4 bases outside the gene matches. Germline loops: CDR1 SEHNR, CDR2 FQNEAQ (reference sequence). The CDR3 region has the DNA TGTGCCAGCAGCGAGACAGGGACCACAGATACGCAGTATTTT. It encodes CASSETGTTDTQYF.

The chain links TRBV2 to TRBJ1-1; D gene uncertain. Trimming took off 6 bases at V and 1 base at J, with 21 bases between the two ends. CDR1 is SNHLY and CDR2 is FYNNEI in the germline V gene. The CDR3 length is 17 residues. CDR3 nucleotide sequence: TGTGCCAGCAGGTTTCCTGCCCACGGGTTTACGAACACTGAAGCTTTCTTT. Its protein product is CASRFPAHGFTNTEAFF.

The chain recombines TRBV7-6 with TRBJ2-6; the D is unclear. The CDR3 covers 13 residues. Trimming took off 5 bases at V and 0 bases at J, with 2 bases between the two ends. Germline V gives CDR1 SGHVS, CDR2 FNYEAQ. CDR3 nucleotides: TGTGCCAGCAGCCCCTCTGGGGCCAACGTCCTGACTTTC. It translates to CASSPSGANVLTF.

The chain employs TRBV19 and TRBJ2-7; 10 positions match TRBD2. V lost 5 bases, J lost 2 bases, and 6 bases stayed unmatched. CDR3 length: 15 residues. Per the germline V gene, CDR1 is LNHDA and CDR2 is SQIVND (reference sequence). CDR3 in DNA: TGTGCCAGTAGTCCGGGCCTAGCGGGGGCCTACGAGCAGTACGTC. It codes for CASSPGLAGAYEQYV.

V gene TRBV9 combines with J gene TRBJ1-1; D not certain. V lost 5 bases to trimming and J lost 0 bases, with 8 bases between them. Germline V gene data show CDR1 as SGDLS and CDR2 as YYNGEE. The CDR3 totals 13 residues. Written as DNA, the CDR3 is TGTGCCAGCAGGCCCGATATGAACACTGAAGCTTTCTTT. Its protein product is CASRPDMNTEAFF. Variable domain in full (rest from reference TRBV9 and TRBJ1-1): DSGVTQTPKHLITATGQRVTLRCSPRSGDLSVYWYQQSLDQGLQFLIQYYNGEERAKGNILERFSAQQFPDLHSELNLSSLELGDSALYFCASRPDMNTEAFFGQGTRLTVV.

The chain carries TRBV6-4 and TRBJ1-2; D gene ambiguous. Trimming took 4 bases from V and 2 from J, leaving 8 bases between them. The CDR3 has 13 residues. Germline CDR1 MRHNA, CDR2 SNTAGT. The CDR3, as DNA: TGTGCCAGCAGTGTAGAGACAAACTATGGCTACACCTTC. Residues: CASSVETNYGYTF.

V and J are TRBV4-2 and TRBJ2-1; TRBD2 matches 13 bases. The CDR3 is 16 residues long. V lost 0 bases and J lost 8; bases outside the gene matches: 4. Germline values: CDR1 LGHNA, CDR2 YNFKEQ. DNA for the CDR3: TGTGCCAGCAGCCAAGAACCACTAGCGGGAGGGTATGAGCAGTTCTTC. Encoded protein: CASSQEPLAGGYEQFF.

This clone was recorded only once. J is TRBJ1-2 and V is TRBV2; D might be TRBD1 (5 bases). In germline, CDR1 is SNHLY, CDR2 FYNNEI. CDR3 length equals 12 residues. The ends were cut back, 11 bases at V and 5 bases at J, with 15 bases in the middle. The CDR3 region is CARPQGGYGYTF. The CDR3 DNA reads TGTGCCCGCCCCCAGGGCGGATATGGCTACACCTTC.

This clone occurred a few times. The chain joins TRBV2 to TRBJ2-1; maybe TRBD1 (5 bases). Germline V CDR1 and CDR2: SNHLY, FYNNEI. The V and J ends lost 1 base and 6 bases respectively, with 10 bases between them. This CDR3 is 14 amino acids long. The CDR3 here is CASSEEGRSNEQFF. The CDR3 coding sequence is TGTGCCAGCAGTGAAGAGGGGCGTAGCAATGAGCAGTTCTTC.

This sequence joins TRBV10-3 and TRBJ2-5; 7 bases line up with TRBD1. Looked up from germline, CDR1 is ENHRY and CDR2 is SYGVKD. This CDR3 is 12 amino acids long. With V trimmed by 6 bases and J by 2 bases, 0 bases remained unmatched. CDR3 bases: TGTGCCATCAGGGACAGGCAAGAGACCCAGTACTTC. Protein sequence: CAIRDRQETQYF.

This chain connects TRBV9 to TRBJ2-1, with D tentatively TRBD2 (6 bases). V was shortened by 2 bases and J by 6 bases, with 21 bases between the two germline ends. Germline CDR1 and CDR2: SGDLS and YYNGEE. This CDR3 has 17 residues. Written as DNA, the CDR3 is TGTGCCAGCAGCGTCCGACGGATGGGAGAGGAGGGCAATGAGCAGTTCTTC. Amino acid sequence: CASSVRRMGEEGNEQFF.